The clone carrying this T cell receptor beta chain was detected only a few times. The antigen is unknown. The treatment here: 10-day PBMC culture with coronavirus spike peptide pools or control peptides (ViraFEST assay). Following expansion of antigen-specific T cells with peptide pools, ViraFEST then sequenced TCRs. Each well held around 2 million PBMCs in IL-2 (about 10 IU/ml) medium with 10 ug/ml peptide pools. Trimming cost V 3 bases and J 8 bases; bases outside gene matches: 11. The germline V gene has CDR1 DFQATT and CDR2 SNEGSKA (reference sequence). This CDR3 has 16 residues. The sample originates from a study of vaccination and CD4 T cells after COVID-19. Study as a whole: Diagnosis preceded the drawing of post-COVID samples by a median roughly 96 days (range 35 to 161). The peptides that stimulated the cells were overlapping spike peptides from SARS-CoV-2, HCoV-NL63, HCoV-OC43 and HCoV-229E.

At the Johns Hopkins FTIC core, DNA taken from cultured CD4+ T cells was sequenced by way of the Oncomine TCR Beta short-read assay. TCRdb itself ran the PCR reads through MiXCR, one entry per CDR3 protein. The data hold 9,500 to 13,000 distinct CDR3 sequences, with over 50% observed a single time. The material sequenced was CD4+ T cells from blood, cultured in vitro. The sequence derives from a human donor who had recovered from COVID-19. V and J are TRBV20-1 and TRBJ2-1; 12 bases fit TRBD2. CDR3 in DNA: TGCAGTGCTAGTGCCCCCTTACTAGCGGGGGGCGATGAGCAGTTCTTC. Its translation: CSASAPLLAGGDEQFF.